The rows below give T cell receptor beta chains drawn from one sample of a study of T-cell reconstitution after alpha-beta-depleted transplantation in children. TCRdb re-derived calls from the PCR reads in MiXCR, one entry per CDR3 protein. The repertoire holds around 240,000 distinct CDR3 sequences, with under 9.5% as singletons. The sample consisted of PBMCs, mostly from graft donor cells, taken 180 days after TCRalphabeta/CD19-depleted stem cell transplant. The source is a male patient under 18 who had a stem cell transplant for acute lymphoblastic leukemia, so the T cells may come from the graft donor. The CDR3 runs from the conserved cysteine through the conserved F or W. D genes are given only for firm matches. Rows may omit the clone size; those that give it use once, few, many or a size class.

D	J	size	V	DNA	CDR3
TRBD2	TRBJ2-3	many	TRBV7-9	TGTGCCAGCAGCAATTCGGGAGGGGGAACGGATACGCAGTATTTT	CASSNSGGGTDTQYF
.	TRBJ2-7	many	TRBV3-1	TGTGCCAGCAGCCAAACCGTCAGCTCCTACGAGCAGTACTTC	CASSQTVSSYEQYF
TRBD1	TRBJ1-1	many	TRBV3-1	TGTGCCAGCAGCCAAGAGGACAGGGCCGAAGCTTTCTTT	CASSQEDRAEAFF
TRBD1	TRBJ2-6	many	TRBV18	TGTGCCAGCTCACCAATTCACGAGACAGGGTACTCTGGGGCCAACGTCCTGACTTTC	CASSPIHETGYSGANVLTF
.	TRBJ1-1	many	TRBV6-5	TGTGCCAGCAGCCTACTCGAGGCCCCCACTGAAGCTTTCTTT	CASSLLEAPTEAFF
.	TRBJ1-1	many	TRBV20-1	TGCAGTGCTAGAGAGTTGGGACTTTTTAACACTGAAGCTTTCTTT	CSARELGLFNTEAFF
.	TRBJ1-1	many	TRBV7-3	TGTGCCAGCAGCTTCGGGGGGAACACTGAAGCTTTCTTT	CASSFGGNTEAFF
TRBD1	TRBJ2-7	many	TRBV20-1	TGCAGTGCTAGTGAGCCCTGGGGACAGGGTAGCCACGAGCAGTACTTC	CSASEPWGQGSHEQYF
.	TRBJ2-6	many	TRBV20-1	TGCAGTGCTAGCGGGGTTCCGGCCCCCTTGAGCGGTGGGGCCAACGTCCTGACTTTC	CSASGVPAPLSGGANVLTF
TRBD1	TRBJ2-7	many	TRBV6-2/TRBV6-3	TGTGCCAGCAGCGTTCACGGGACAGCTTCCTACGAGCAGTACTTC	CASSVHGTASYEQYF
TRBD1	TRBJ1-5	many	TRBV28	TGTGCCAGCAGTTTTGGGACAGGGAAGCCCCAGCATTTT	CASSFGTGKPQHF
.	TRBJ1-6	many	TRBV7-9	TGTGCCAGCAGCGGACGGGGTAATTCACCCCTCCACTTT	CASSGRGNSPLHF
.	TRBJ2-2	many	TRBV28	TGTGCCAGCAGTTACGGGGGCGGGGGAAACACCGGGGAGCTGTTTTTT	CASSYGGGGNTGELFF
.	TRBJ1-1	many	TRBV7-2	TGTGCCAGCAGCTTAGAGCCCCACAGGGATTCTTTCTTT	CASSLEPHRDSFF
.	TRBJ1-1	many	TRBV12-5	TGTGCTAGTGGTTTCGCGACAGGGAACACTGAAGCTTTCTTT	CASGFATGNTEAFF
.	TRBJ2-2	few	TRBV20-1	TGCAGTGCTAGAGACAGGGTGCGCGCGACCGGGGAGCTGTTTTTT	CSARDRVRATGELFF
TRBD1	TRBJ2-5	many	TRBV20-1	TGCAGTGCCAACGGACAGGGGTATGAGACCCAGTACTTC	CSANGQGYETQYF
TRBD1	TRBJ2-2	many	TRBV4-3	TGCGCCAGCAGCCTAACTATCTACAGGGGGAAAGCCGGGGAGCTGTTTTTT	CASSLTIYRGKAGELFF
.	TRBJ1-6	many	TRBV10-3	TGTGCCATCAGTGGCACTGGTAATTCACCCCTCCACTTT	CAISGTGNSPLHF
.	TRBJ2-7	many	TRBV21-1	TGTGCCAGCAGCAAAGGCCCCCAGGGGCTGTACTACGAGCAGTACTTC	CASSKGPQGLYYEQYF
.	TRBJ2-5	many	TRBV10-3	TGTGCCATTGGGAGGGGTACAGGGCTGGGAGAGACCCAGTACTTC	CAIGRGTGLGETQYF
.	TRBJ2-3	many	TRBV6-2/TRBV6-3	TGTGCCAGCGCCCCCTCGGATACGCAGTATTTT	CASAPSDTQYF
.	TRBJ1-2	.	TRBV28	TGTGCCAGGGGCCCCGGGGGACATTTCTATGGCTACACCTTC	CARGPGGHFYGYTF
.	TRBJ2-2	many	TRBV29-1	TGCAGCGCCAGACACGCCGGGGAGCTGTTTTTT	CSARHAGELFF
TRBD2	TRBJ2-3	many	TRBV6-5	TGTGCCAGCAGTTACAAGCGGGAGGGCGGGACAGATACGCAGTATTTT	CASSYKREGGTDTQYF
.	TRBJ1-1	many	TRBV7-3	TGTGCCAGCAGCTTAACGCAAGGGAACACTGAAGCTTTCTTT	CASSLTQGNTEAFF
.	TRBJ1-5	many	TRBV2	TGTGCCAGCCGAAGGGACGGAGGTCAATATAGCAATCAGCCCCAGCATTTT	CASRRDGGQYSNQPQHF
TRBD2	TRBJ2-5	many	TRBV28	TGTGCCAGCACTAGAAGGAGCGGGGGGGCTGAGACCCAGTACTTC	CASTRRSGGAETQYF
.	TRBJ2-7	many	TRBV4-2	TGTGCCAGCAGCCAAGGAGACCAGACTAGCTACGAGCAGTACTTC	CASSQGDQTSYEQYF
TRBD1	TRBJ2-2	.	TRBV6-5	TGTGCCAGCAGTTACGGTAGGGGCAGGGGGCCTAACACCGGGGAGCTGTTTTTT	CASSYGRGRGPNTGELFF
TRBD2	TRBJ2-7	many	TRBV7-8	TGTGCCAGCAGCTTAGGGGGGACTAGCGGGGCTTACGAGCAGTACTTC	CASSLGGTSGAYEQYF
TRBD2	TRBJ2-1	many	TRBV15	TGTGCCACCAGCACGGGGGGACGGGGAGCACTAGAGGATGAGCAGTTCTTC	CATSTGGRGALEDEQFF
.	TRBJ1-2	many	TRBV20-1	TGCAGTGCTGCACAGGGTTCAGCTAGTGGCTACACCTTC	CSAAQGSASGYTF
TRBD2	TRBJ2-1	many	TRBV20-1	TGCAGTGCTAGAGCCGGACTAGGGCTTAGAGAGCAGTTCTTC	CSARAGLGLREQFF
.	TRBJ2-1	many	TRBV6-5	TGTGCCAGCAGTGGCCGGGTTAATGAGCAGTTCTTC	CASSGRVNEQFF
TRBD1	TRBJ2-3	few	TRBV11-1	TGTGCCAGCAGCCCGAATAGGGGACCGGACAGGGGGCGCTCAGATACGCAGTATTTT	CASSPNRGPDRGRSDTQYF
.	TRBJ2-1	many	TRBV7-9	TGTGCCAGCAGCTTAGTCCGGGATGAGCAGTTCTTC	CASSLVRDEQFF
.	TRBJ2-7	many	TRBV19	TGTGCCAGTAGCCACCTCGGGGGCGAGCAGTACTTC	CASSHLGGEQYF
TRBD2	TRBJ2-5	many	TRBV28	TGTGCCAGCAGTCCCGGACTAGCGGGTTTAAAGACCCAGTACTTC	CASSPGLAGLKTQYF
TRBD2	TRBJ2-1	many	TRBV23-1	TGCGCCAGATTGGGACTAGCGGGAGATTACACCTTCAGCGATGAGCAGTTCTTC	CARLGLAGDYTFSDEQFF
TRBD2	TRBJ2-5	many	TRBV20-1	TGCAGTGCTTCCTGGACTAGCGGAAATGGAGAGACCCAGTACTTC	CSASWTSGNGETQYF
.	TRBJ2-4	many	TRBV2	TGTGCCAGCAGTGAAAGGCGGAAAAACATTCAGTACTTC	CASSERRKNIQYF
TRBD2	TRBJ2-2	many	TRBV20-1	TGCAGTGCTAGATCGGCTAGCGGGGGGGGTGGCGGGGAGCTGTTTTTT	CSARSASGGGGGELFF
.	TRBJ1-2	.	TRBV11-2	TGTGCCAGCAGCTTTTACCTACAGGGTCGATGGGGCTACACCTTC	CASSFYLQGRWGYTF
.	TRBJ1-1	many	TRBV9	TGTGCCAGCAGCGTAGAAGGCCAGGGGAACACTGAAGCTTTCTTT	CASSVEGQGNTEAFF
TRBD2	TRBJ2-1	.	TRBV2	TGTGCCAGCAGTGAAGGGTGGACTAGCGGGATTCACAATGAGCAGTTCTTC	CASSEGWTSGIHNEQFF
.	TRBJ2-1	few	TRBV19	TGTGCCAGTACTTACGCCAGCGGTTACAATGAGCAGTTCTTC	CASTYASGYNEQFF
.	TRBJ2-3	.	TRBV7-3	TGTGCCAGCAGCTTGGGATTACTCACAGATACGCAGTATTTT	CASSLGLLTDTQYF
TRBD2	TRBJ2-7	many	TRBV12-3/TRBV12-4	TGTGCCAGCAGTTTTAGGCGGGGACTAGCAGTGAGCTCCTACGAGCAGTACTTC	CASSFRRGLAVSSYEQYF
TRBD2	TRBJ2-5	few	TRBV20-1	TGCAGTGCTGCAATGCGGGGGGGCAGGGCGCCACTCAGGGAGACCCAGTACTTC	CSAAMRGGRAPLRETQYF
.	TRBJ1-1	.	TRBV5-1	TGCGCCAGCAGCCCGGGACGGCAGGGAGGCACTGAAGCTTTCTTT	CASSPGRQGGTEAFF
.	TRBJ1-3	many	TRBV12-3/TRBV12-4	TGTGCCAGCAGTCGACAGGTTCTGTCTGGAAACACCATATATTTT	CASSRQVLSGNTIYF
TRBD1	TRBJ1-5	many	TRBV11-2	TGTGCCAGCAGCTTAGAAGGTACAGGGGGGAATCAGCCCCAGCATTTT	CASSLEGTGGNQPQHF
.	TRBJ2-1	many	TRBV27	TGTGCCAGCAGTAGCTCCAGGGCGCACAATGAGCAGTTCTTC	CASSSSRAHNEQFF
TRBD2	TRBJ2-7	many	TRBV19	TGTGCCAGTAGTATCGGTCTAGCGGGAGGAGTTGAGCAGTACTTC	CASSIGLAGGVEQYF